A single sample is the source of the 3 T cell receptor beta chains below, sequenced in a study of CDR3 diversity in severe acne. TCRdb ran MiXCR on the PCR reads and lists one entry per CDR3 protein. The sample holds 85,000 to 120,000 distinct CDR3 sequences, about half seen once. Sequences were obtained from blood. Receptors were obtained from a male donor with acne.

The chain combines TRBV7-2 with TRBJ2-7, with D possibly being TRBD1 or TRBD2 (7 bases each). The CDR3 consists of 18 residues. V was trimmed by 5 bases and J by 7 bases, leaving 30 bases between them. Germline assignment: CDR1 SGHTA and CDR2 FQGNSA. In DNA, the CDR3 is TGTGCCAGCAGCGTGTTACAGGGGAGCAGACTAGCCCCACGGGAGCAGTACTTC. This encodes CASSVLQGSRLAPREQYF.

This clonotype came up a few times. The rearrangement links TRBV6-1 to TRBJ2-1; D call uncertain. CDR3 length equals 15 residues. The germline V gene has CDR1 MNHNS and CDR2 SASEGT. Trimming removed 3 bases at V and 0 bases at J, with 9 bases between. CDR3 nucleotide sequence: TGTGCCAGCAGTGACTCCCTGAGCTCCTACAATGAGCAGTTCTTC. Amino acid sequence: CASSDSLSSYNEQFF.

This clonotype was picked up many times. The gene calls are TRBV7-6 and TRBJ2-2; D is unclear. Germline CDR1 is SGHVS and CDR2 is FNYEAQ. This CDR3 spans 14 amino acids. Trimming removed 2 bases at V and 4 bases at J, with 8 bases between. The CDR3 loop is CASSLSQLTGELFF. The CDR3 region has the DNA TGTGCCAGCAGCTTAAGTCAGCTCACCGGGGAGCTGTTTTTT. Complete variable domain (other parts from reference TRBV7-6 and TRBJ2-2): GAGVSQSPRYKVTKRGQDVALRCDPISGHVSLYWYRQALGQGPEFLTYFNYEAQQDKSGLPNDRFSAERPEGSISTLTIQRTEQRDSAMYRCASSLSQLTGELFFGEGSRLTVL.